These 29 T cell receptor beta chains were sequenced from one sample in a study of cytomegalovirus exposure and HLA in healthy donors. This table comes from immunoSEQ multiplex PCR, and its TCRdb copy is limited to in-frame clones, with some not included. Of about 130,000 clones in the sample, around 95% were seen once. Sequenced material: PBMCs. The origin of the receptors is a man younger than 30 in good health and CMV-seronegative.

This CDR3 reads CASSYTTLEAYEQYF. DNA for the CDR3: TGTGCCAGCAGTTACACAACGCTAGAGGCCTACGAGCAGTACTTC. This chain links TRBV6-5 with TRBJ2-7; D gene uncertain. The CDR3 runs 15 residues. Deletions cut 2 bases from V and 2 bases from J, with 13 bases between. The germline V gene has CDR1 MNHEY and CDR2 SVGAGI.

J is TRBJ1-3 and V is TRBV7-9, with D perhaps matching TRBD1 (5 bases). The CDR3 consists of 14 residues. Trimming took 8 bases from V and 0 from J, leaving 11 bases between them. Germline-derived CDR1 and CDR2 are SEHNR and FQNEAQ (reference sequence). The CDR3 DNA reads TGTGCCAGCTCGGGGGGGAGCTCTGGAAACACCATATATTTT. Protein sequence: CASSGGSSGNTIYF.

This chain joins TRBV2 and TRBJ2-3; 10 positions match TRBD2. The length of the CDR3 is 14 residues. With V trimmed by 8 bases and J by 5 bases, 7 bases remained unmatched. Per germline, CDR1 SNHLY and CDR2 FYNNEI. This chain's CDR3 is CASASGSWIDTQYF. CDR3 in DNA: TGTGCCAGCGCTAGCGGGAGCTGGATAGATACGCAGTATTTT.

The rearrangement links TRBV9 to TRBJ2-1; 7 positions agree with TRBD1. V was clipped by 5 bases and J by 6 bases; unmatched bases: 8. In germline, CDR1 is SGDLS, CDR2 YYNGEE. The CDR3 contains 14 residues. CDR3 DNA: TGTGCCAGCAGTCGGTCAGGGGGAACCAATGAGCAGTTCTTC. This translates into CASSRSGGTNEQFF.

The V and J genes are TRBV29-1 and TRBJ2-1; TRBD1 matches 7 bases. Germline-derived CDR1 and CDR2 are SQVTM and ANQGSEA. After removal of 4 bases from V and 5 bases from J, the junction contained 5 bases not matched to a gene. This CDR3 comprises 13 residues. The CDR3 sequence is CSVVQGNHNEQFF. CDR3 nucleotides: TGCAGCGTTGTACAGGGGAACCACAATGAGCAGTTCTTC.

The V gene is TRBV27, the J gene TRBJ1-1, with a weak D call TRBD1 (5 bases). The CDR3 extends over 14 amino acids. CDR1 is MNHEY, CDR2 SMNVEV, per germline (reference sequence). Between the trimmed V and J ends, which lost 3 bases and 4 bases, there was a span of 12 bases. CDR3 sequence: CASSFFGGSTEAFF. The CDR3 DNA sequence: TGTGCCAGCAGTTTTTTTGGGGGGAGCACTGAAGCTTTCTTT.

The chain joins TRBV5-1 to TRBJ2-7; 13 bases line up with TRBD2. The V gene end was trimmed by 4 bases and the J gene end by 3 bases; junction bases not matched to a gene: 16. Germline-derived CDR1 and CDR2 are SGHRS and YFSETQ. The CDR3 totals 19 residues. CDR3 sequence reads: CASSRDPGLAGARGYEQYF. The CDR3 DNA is TGCGCCAGCAGCCGCGACCCCGGACTAGCGGGAGCCCGGGGCTACGAGCAGTACTTC.

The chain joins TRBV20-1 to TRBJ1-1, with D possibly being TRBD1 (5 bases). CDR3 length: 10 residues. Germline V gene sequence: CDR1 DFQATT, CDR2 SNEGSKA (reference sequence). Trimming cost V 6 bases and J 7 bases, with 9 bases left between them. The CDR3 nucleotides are TGCAGTGCAGGGAGGGGTGAAGCTTTCTTT. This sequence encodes CSAGRGEAFF.

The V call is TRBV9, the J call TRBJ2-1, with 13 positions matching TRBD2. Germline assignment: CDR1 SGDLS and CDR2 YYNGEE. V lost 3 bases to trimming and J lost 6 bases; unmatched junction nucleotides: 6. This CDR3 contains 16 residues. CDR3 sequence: CASSGTSGGVVNEQFF. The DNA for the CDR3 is TGTGCCAGCAGCGGGACTAGCGGGGGTGTAGTCAATGAGCAGTTCTTC.

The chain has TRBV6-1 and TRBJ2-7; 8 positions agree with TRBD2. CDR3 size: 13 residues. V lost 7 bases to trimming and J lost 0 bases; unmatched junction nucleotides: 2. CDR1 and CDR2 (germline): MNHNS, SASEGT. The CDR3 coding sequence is TGTGCCAGCACGGGGGGGTCCTCCTACGAGCAGTACTTC. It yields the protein CASTGGSSYEQYF.

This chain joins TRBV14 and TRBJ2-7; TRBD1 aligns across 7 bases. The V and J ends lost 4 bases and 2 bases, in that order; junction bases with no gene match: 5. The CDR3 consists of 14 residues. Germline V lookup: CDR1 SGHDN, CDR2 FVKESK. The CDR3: CASSLPGQPYEQYF. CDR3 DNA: TGTGCCAGCAGCCTCCCGGGACAGCCCTACGAGCAGTACTTC. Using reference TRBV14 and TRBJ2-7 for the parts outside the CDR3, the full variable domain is EAGVTQFPSHSVIEKGQTVTLRCDPISGHDNLYWYRRVMGKEIKFLLHFVKESKQDESGMPNNRFLAERTGGTYSTLKVQPAELEDSGVYFCASSLPGQPYEQYFGPGTRLTVT.

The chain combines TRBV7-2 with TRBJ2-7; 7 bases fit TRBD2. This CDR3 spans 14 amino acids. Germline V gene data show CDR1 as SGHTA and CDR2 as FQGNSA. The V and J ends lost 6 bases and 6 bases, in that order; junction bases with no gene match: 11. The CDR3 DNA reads TGTGCCAGCAGATTGGGGGGAGGGCCTTCCGAGCAGTACTTC. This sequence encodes CASRLGGGPSEQYF.

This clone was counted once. The CDR3 is CASRELAGTSYALFF. CDR3 bases: TGTGCCAGCAGAGAACTAGCGGGGACGTCGTATGCGCTGTTTTTT. The chain joins TRBV2 to TRBJ2-2; 10 nucleotides align to TRBD2. V was pared by 6 bases and J by 13 bases, with 14 bases of the junction left unmatched. CDR1 is SNHLY and CDR2 is FYNNEI in the germline V gene. The CDR3 has 15 residues.

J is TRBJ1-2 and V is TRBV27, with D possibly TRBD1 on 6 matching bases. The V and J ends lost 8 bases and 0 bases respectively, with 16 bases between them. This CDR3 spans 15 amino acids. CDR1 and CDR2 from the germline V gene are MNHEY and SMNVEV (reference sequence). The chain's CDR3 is CASQGWEGANYGYTF. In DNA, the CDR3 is TGTGCCAGCCAGGGGTGGGAAGGAGCTAACTATGGCTACACCTTC.

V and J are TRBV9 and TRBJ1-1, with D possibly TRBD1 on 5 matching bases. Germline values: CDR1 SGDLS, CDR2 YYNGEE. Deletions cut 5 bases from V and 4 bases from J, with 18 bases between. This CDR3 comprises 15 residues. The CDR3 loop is CASSELAGKSTEAFF. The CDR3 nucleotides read TGTGCCAGCAGTGAACTCGCAGGGAAGAGCACTGAAGCTTTCTTT.

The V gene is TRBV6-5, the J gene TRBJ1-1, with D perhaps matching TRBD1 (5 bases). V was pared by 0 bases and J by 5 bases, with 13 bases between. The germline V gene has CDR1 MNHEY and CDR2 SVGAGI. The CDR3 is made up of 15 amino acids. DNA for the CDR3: TGTGCCAGCAGTTACTCGGGGGGTCGGGGAACTGAAGCTTTCTTT. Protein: CASSYSGGRGTEAFF.

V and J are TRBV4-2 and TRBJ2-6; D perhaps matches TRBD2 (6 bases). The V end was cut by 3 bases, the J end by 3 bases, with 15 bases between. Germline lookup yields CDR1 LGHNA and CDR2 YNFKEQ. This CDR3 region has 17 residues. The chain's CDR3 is CASSQGGGVDGANVLTF. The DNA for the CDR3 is TGTGCCAGCAGCCAGGGGGGTGGGGTGGATGGGGCCAACGTCCTGACTTTC.

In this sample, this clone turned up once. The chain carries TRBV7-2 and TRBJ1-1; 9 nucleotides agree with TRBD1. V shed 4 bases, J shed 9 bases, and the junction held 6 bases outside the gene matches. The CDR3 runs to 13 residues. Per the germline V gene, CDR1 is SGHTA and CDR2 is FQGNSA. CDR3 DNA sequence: TGTGCCAGCAGCTCACAGGGGGCTAGGAAAGCTTTCTTT. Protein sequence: CASSSQGARKAFF.

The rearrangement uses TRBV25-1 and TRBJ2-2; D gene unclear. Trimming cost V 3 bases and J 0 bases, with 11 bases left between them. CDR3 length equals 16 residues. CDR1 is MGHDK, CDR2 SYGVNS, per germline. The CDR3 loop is CASSDLRVANTGELFF. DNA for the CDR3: TGTGCCAGCAGTGACCTCCGGGTCGCGAACACCGGGGAGCTGTTTTTT.

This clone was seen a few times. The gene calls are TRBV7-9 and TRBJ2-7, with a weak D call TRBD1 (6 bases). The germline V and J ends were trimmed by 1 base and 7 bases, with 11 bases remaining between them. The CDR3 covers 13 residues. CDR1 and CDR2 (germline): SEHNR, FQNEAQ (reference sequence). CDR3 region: CASSLVWGREQYF. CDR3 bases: TGTGCCAGCAGCTTAGTCTGGGGGCGGGAGCAGTACTTC.

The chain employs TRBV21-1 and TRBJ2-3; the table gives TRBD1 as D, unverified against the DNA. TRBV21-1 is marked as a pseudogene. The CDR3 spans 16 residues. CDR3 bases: TGTGCCAGCAGCCCTCCGCGGGAACAGGGGATGGATACGCAGTATTTT. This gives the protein CASSPPREQGMDTQYF.

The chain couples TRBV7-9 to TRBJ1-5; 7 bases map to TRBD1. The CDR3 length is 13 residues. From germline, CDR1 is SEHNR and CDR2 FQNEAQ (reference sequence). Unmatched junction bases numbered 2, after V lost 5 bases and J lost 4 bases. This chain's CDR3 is CASSPQGNQPQHF. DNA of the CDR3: TGTGCCAGCAGCCCACAGGGGAATCAGCCCCAGCATTTT.

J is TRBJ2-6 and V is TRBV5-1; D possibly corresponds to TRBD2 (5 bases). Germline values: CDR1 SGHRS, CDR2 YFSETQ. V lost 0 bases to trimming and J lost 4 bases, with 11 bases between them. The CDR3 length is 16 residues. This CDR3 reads CASSLERVSGANVLTF. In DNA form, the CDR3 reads TGCGCCAGCAGCTTGGAGAGGGTATCAGGGGCCAACGTCCTGACTTTC.

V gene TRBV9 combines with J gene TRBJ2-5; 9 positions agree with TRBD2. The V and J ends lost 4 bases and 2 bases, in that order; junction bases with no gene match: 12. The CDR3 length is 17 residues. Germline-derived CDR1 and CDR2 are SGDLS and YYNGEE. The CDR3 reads CASSQRLAGDVQETQYF. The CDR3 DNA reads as TGTGCCAGCAGCCAACGTTTAGCGGGAGACGTACAAGAGACCCAGTACTTC.

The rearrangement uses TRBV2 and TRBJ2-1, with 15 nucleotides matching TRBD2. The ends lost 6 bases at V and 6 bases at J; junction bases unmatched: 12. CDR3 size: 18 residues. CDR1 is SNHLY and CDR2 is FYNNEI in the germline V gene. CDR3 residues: CASSVYWTSGRASNEQFF. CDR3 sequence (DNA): TGTGCCAGCAGCGTTTATTGGACTAGCGGGAGGGCCTCCAATGAGCAGTTCTTC.

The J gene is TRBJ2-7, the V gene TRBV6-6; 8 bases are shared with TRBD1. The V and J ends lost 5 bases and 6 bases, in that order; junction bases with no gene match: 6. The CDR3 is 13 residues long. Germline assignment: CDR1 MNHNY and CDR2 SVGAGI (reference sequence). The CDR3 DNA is TGTGCCAGCAGTCACCAGGACAGGGTCGAGCAGTACTTC. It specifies CASSHQDRVEQYF.

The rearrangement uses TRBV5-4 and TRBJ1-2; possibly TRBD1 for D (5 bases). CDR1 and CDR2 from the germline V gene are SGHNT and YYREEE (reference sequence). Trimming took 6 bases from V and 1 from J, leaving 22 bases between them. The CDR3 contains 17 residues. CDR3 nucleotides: TGTGCCAGCACCTGGGGAGGGACCGTACTAAATAACTATGGCTACACCTTC. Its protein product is CASTWGGTVLNNYGYTF.

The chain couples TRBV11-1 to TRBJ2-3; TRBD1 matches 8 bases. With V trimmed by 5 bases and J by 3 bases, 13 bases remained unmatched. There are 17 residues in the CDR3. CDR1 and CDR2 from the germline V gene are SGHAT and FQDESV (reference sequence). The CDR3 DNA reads TGTGCCAGCAGCCTCTTAGGGCAGGGGGCGAAGACAGATACGCAGTATTTT. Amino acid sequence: CASSLLGQGAKTDTQYF.

CDR3 coding DNA: TGTGCCAGTAGTATTCGGACAGGGGGCGACGAGCAGTACTTC. Its translation is CASSIRTGGDEQYF. The chain carries TRBV19 and TRBJ2-7, with TRBD1 matching over 11 bases. The CDR3 has 14 residues. After removal of 3 bases from V and 5 bases from J, the junction contained 3 bases not matched to a gene. Looked up from germline, CDR1 is LNHDA and CDR2 is SQIVND (reference sequence).